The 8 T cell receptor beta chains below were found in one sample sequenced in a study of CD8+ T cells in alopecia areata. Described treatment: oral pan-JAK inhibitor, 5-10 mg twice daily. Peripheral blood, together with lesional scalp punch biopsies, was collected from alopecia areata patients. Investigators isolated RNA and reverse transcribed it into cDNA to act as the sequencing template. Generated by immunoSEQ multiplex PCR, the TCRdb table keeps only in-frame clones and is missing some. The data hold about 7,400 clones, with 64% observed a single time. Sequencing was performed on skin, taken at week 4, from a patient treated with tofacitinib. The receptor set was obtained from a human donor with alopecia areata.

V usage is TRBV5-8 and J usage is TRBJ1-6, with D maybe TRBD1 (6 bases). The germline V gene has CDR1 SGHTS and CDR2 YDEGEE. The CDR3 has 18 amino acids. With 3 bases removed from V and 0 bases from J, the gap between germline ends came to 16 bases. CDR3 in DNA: TGTGCCAGCAGCTCTTTTAGGACAGCGAGCTCCTATAATTCACCCCTCCACTTT. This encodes CASSSFRTASSYNSPLHF.

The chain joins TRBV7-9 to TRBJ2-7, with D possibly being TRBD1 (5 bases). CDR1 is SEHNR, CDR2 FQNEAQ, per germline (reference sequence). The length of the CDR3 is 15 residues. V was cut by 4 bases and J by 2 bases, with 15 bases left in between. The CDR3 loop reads CASSSRQIATYEQYF. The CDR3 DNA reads TGTGCCAGCAGCTCCAGACAGATCGCCACCTACGAGCAGTACTTC.

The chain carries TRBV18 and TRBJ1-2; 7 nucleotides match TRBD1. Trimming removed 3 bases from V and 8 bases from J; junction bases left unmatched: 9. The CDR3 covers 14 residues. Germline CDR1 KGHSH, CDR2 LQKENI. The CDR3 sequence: CASSPNPTGQGYTF. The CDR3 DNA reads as TGTGCCAGCTCACCTAACCCGACAGGGCAAGGCTACACCTTC. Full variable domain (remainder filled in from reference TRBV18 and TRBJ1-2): NAGVMQNPRHLVRRRGQEARLRCSPMKGHSHVYWYRQLPEEGLKFMVYLQKENIIDESGMPKERFSAEFPKEGPSILRIQQVVRGDSAAYFCASSPNPTGQGYTFGSGTRLTVV.

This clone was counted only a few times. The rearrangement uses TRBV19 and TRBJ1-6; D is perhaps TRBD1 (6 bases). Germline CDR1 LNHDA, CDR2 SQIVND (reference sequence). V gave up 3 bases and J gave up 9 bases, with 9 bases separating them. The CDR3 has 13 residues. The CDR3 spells CASSIGDTSPLHF. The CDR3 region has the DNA TGTGCCAGTAGTATCGGGGACACTTCACCCCTCCACTTT. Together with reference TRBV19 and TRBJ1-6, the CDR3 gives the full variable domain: DGGITQSPKYLFRKEGQNVTLSCEQNLNHDAMYWYRQDPGQGLRLIYYSQIVNDFQKGDIAEGYSVSREKKESFPLTVTSAQKNPTAFYLCASSIGDTSPLHFGNGTRLTVT.

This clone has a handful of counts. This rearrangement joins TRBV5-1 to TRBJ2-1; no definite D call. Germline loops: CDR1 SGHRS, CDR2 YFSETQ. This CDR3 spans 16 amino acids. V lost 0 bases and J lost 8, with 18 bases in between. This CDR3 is CASSLGSLTSVDEQFF. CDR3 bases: TGCGCCAGCAGCTTGGGGTCGCTAACCAGTGTGGATGAGCAGTTCTTC.

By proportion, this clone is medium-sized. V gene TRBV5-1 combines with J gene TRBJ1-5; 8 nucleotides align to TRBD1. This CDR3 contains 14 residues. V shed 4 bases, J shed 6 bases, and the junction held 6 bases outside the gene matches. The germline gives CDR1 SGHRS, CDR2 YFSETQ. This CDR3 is CASSPDRGGQPQHF. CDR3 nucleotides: TGCGCCAGCAGCCCCGACAGGGGAGGTCAGCCCCAGCATTTT.

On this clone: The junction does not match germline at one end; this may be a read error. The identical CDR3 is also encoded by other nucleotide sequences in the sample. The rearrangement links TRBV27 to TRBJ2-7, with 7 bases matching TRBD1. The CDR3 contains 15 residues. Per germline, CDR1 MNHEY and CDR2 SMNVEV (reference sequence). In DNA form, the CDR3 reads TGCGCCAGCAGTCCGAGACAGGGTGCCACCTACGAGCAGTACTTC. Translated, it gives CASSPRQGATYEQYF.

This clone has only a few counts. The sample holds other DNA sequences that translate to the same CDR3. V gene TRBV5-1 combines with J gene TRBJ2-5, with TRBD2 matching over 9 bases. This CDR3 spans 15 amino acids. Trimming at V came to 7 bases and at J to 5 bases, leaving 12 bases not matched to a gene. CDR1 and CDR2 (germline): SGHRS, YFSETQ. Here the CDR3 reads CASSVGGSGGETQYF. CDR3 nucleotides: TGCGCCAGCTCGGTCGGGGGTAGCGGGGGTGAGACCCAGTACTTC. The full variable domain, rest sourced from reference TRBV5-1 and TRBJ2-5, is KAGVTQTPRYLIKTRGQQVTLSCSPISGHRSVSWYQQTPGQGLQFLFEYFSETQRNKGNFPGRFSGRQFSNSRSEMNVSTLELGDSALYLCASSVGGSGGETQYFGPGTRLLVL.